The 6 T cell receptor beta chains listed next were all sequenced from one sample in a study of response to subunit inactivated influenza vaccine. TCRdb ran MiXCR on the RT-PCR reads and lists one entry per CDR3 protein. The sample lists approximately 520,000 distinct CDR3 sequences, 25% occurring once. This material consisted of CD4+ T cells sorted from PBMCs, taken around 5 days after vaccination. These receptors were taken from a man in his fifties who received an inactivated influenza vaccine.

For this clonotype: Germline and junction disagree at one end, which may indicate a read error. The rearrangement joins TRBV29-1 to TRBJ2-3; the D gene is possibly TRBD2 (6 bases). CDR1 and CDR2 from the germline V gene are SQVTM and ANQGSEA. The CDR3 is made up of 14 amino acids. CDR3 in amino acids: CGVKSRESTDTQYF. CDR3 DNA: TGCGGCGTTAAGTCCCGGGAGAGCACAGATACGCAGTATTTT.

The J gene is TRBJ2-1, the V gene TRBV4-2; D is tentatively TRBD1 or TRBD2 (6 bases each). The length of the CDR3 is 17 residues. Trimming removed 3 bases at V and 2 bases at J, with 17 bases between. From germline, CDR1 is LGHNA and CDR2 YNFKEQ. This chain's CDR3 is CASSQEEGGPAYNEQFF. CDR3 sequence (DNA): TGTGCCAGCAGCCAGGAGGAAGGGGGGCCCGCCTACAATGAGCAGTTCTTC.

The chain employs TRBV20-1 and TRBJ2-7; D remains ambiguous. CDR1 and CDR2 (germline): DFQATT, SNEGSKA (reference sequence). The length of the CDR3 is 16 residues. V lost 6 bases and J 5 bases, leaving 26 bases between the germline ends. The chain's CDR3 is CSATQLLAASSHEQYF. The CDR3 region has the DNA TGCAGTGCCACCCAGCTATTGGCCGCTAGTTCCCACGAGCAGTACTTC.

The gene calls are TRBV7-2 and TRBJ2-7, with 9 bases lining up with TRBD2. The CDR3 sequence is 15 residues long. Germline values: CDR1 SGHTA, CDR2 FQGNSA. Trimming cost V 4 bases and J 3 bases; bases outside gene matches: 7. CDR3 coding DNA: TGTGCCAGCAGCTCAGCGACTAGCGGTATCTACGAGCAGTACTTC. Residues: CASSSATSGIYEQYF.

This clonotype has more than one count but fewer than ten. The chain uses TRBV28 and TRBJ2-1; 10 positions agree with TRBD1. The CDR3 has 15 residues. The V and J ends lost 8 bases and 7 bases, in that order; junction bases with no gene match: 11. Germline CDR1 is MDHEN and CDR2 is SYDVKM. CDR3 in amino acids: CASQAGTGAENEQFF. CDR3 DNA sequence: TGTGCCAGCCAGGCCGGGACAGGGGCCGAGAATGAGCAGTTCTTC.

The rearrangement joins TRBV5-6 to TRBJ2-2; D not resolved. Germline CDR1 reads SGHDT; CDR2 reads YYEEEE. Trimming pared 1 base from V and 3 bases from J, leaving 7 bases between. The CDR3 has 14 residues. CDR3 protein: CASSLTSDTGELFF. DNA for the CDR3: TGTGCCAGCAGCTTGACGTCAGACACCGGGGAGCTGTTTTTT.